A single sample is the source of the 2 T cell receptor beta chains below, sequenced in a study of blood T cell repertoires in COVID-19. Sequencing was performed with immunoSEQ multiplex PCR; in TCRdb, only in-frame clones are kept and a portion is missing. The sample holds 350,000 to 400,000 clones, around 89% seen once. The sample comprised PBMCs or T cells enriched from blood (not recorded which). These receptors all come from a man aged 18 to 30 who had recovered from COVID-19.

The V and J genes are TRBV28 and TRBJ2-5, with D perhaps TRBD2 (6 bases). The CDR3 has 14 amino acids. V lost 5 bases to trimming and J lost 5 bases, with 15 bases between them. CDR1 is MDHEN and CDR2 is SYDVKM in the germline V gene. CDR3 nucleotide sequence: TGTGCCAGCAGTCCGGGGGAGCAGGTGGAGACCCAGTACTTC. Its protein product is CASSPGEQVETQYF.

The gene calls are TRBV11-2 and TRBJ2-3; D gene unclear. The V end lost 2 bases, the J end lost 6 bases, and 6 bases lay between the germline ends. Germline CDR1 and CDR2: SGHAT and FQNNGV. The length of the CDR3 is 12 residues. The CDR3 coding sequence is TGTGCCAGCAGCTTACGGTGGGATACGCAGTATTTT. This translates into CASSLRWDTQYF.